This T cell receptor beta chain was found in a study of T cell responses to AZD1222 COVID-19 vaccine. The study's findings and limits: Dominant at 160-218 and 743-854, vaccine-associated CD4 TCRs also spanned spike. Nearly half of spike-specific TCRs reportedly go after variant regions that carry no mutations. Two AZD1222 administrations were followed by greater Spike-specific TCR breadth and depth.

Some clones are missing from TCRdb's copy, which holds only in-frame ones; the method was immunoSEQ multiplex PCR. The sample has approximately 110,000 clones; more than 85% are singletons. Germline V CDR1 and CDR2: MNHEY, SVGAGI. V trimming: 2 bases; J trimming: 7 bases; junction bases outside the gene matches: 7. This CDR3 is built from 16 residues. Note on this clone: Its antigen is unknown.

V is TRBV6-5 and J is TRBJ2-2, with TRBD1 matching over 10 bases. The material was peripheral blood, obtained on day 0 of AZD1222 vaccination. This TCR derives from an adult in good health. CDR3 loop: CASSYGRQGASGELFF. The CDR3 bases are TGTGCCAGCAGTTACGGTCGACAGGGGGCAAGCGGGGAGCTGTTTTTT.